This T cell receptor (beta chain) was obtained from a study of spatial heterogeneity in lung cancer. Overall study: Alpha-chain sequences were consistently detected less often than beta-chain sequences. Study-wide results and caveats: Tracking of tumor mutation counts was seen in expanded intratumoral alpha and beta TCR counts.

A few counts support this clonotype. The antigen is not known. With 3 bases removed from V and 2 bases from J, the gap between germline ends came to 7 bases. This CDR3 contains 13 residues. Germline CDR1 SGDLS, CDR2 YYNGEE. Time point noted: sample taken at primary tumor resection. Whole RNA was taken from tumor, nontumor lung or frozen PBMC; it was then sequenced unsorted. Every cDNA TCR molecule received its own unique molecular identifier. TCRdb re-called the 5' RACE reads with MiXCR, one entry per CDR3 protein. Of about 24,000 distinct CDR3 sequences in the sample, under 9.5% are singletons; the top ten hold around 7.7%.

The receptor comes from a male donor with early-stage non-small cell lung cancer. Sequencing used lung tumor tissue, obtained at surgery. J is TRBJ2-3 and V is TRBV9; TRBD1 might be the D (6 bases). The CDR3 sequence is CASSGGPTDTQYF. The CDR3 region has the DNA TGTGCCAGCAGCGGGGGGCCCACAGATACGCAGTATTTT.